The subject of this entry is one T cell receptor beta chain. What it binds is not known. The data originate from a study of cytomegalovirus exposure and HLA in healthy donors. Whole-study results and caveats: In a later analysis, TCR association rates varied by HLA locus: DRB1 most, HLA-C fewest.

There are 15 residues in the CDR3. V was trimmed by 5 bases and J by 0 bases, leaving 11 bases between them. The V gene's germline CDR1 is MNHEY and CDR2 SVGAGI. PCR involved 60 Vbeta and 13 Jbeta primers. TCRdb's copy holds only in-frame clones and misses some; the assay was immunoSEQ multiplex PCR. The data hold under 200,000 clones, with 60% to 85% observed a single time. This chain links TRBV6-5 with TRBJ1-5; possible D gene TRBD1, 6 bases. The sequenced sample was PBMCs. The TCR comes from a woman aged 45-65 years in good health and CMV-seropositive. CDR3 protein: CASSPRGASNQPQHF. CDR3 nucleotide sequence: TGTGCCAGCAGTCCCAGGGGAGCTAGCAATCAGCCCCAGCATTTT.